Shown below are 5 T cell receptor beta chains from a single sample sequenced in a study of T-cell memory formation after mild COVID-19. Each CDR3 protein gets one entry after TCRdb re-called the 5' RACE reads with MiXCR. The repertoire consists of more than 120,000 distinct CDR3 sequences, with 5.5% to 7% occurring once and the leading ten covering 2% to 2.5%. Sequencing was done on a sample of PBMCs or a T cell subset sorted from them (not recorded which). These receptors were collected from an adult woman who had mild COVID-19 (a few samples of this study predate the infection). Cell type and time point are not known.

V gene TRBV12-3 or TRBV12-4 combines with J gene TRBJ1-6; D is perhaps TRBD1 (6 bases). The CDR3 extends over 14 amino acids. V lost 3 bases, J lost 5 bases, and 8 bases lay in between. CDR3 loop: CASSFGQNNSPLHF. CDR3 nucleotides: TGTGCCAGCAGTTTTGGACAGAATAATTCACCCCTCCACTTT.

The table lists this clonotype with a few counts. The DNA of the CDR3 is TGTGCCAGCAGTGACCGCACTTCATGGGGGAACACCATATATTTT. Protein sequence: CASSDRTSWGNTIYF. The V call is TRBV25-1, the J call TRBJ1-3; D is possibly TRBD1 (5 bases). Germline assignment: CDR1 MGHDK and CDR2 SYGVNS. The CDR3 length is 15 residues. Trimming cost V 3 bases and J 7 bases, with 16 bases left between them.

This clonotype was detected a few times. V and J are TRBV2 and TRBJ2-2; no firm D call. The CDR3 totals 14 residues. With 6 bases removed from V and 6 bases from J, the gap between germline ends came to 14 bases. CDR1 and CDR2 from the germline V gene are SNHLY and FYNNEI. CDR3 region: CASRPSKVAGELFF. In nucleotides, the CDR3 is TGTGCCAGCAGACCCTCAAAGGTGGCCGGGGAGCTGTTTTTT.

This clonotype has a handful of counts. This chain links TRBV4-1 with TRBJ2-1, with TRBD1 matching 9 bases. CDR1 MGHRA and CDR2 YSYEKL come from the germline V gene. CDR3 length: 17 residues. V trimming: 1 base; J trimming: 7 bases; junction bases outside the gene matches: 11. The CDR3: CASSQVLLRDRENEQFF. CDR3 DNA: TGCGCCAGCAGCCAAGTCCTCCTCCGGGACAGGGAAAATGAGCAGTTCTTC.

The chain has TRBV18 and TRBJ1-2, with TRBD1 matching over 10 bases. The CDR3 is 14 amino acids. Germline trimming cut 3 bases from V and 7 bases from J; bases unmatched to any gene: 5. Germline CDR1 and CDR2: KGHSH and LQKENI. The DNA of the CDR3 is TGTGCCAGCTCACCTAAGACAGGGGGCGTTGGCTACACCTTC. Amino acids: CASSPKTGGVGYTF. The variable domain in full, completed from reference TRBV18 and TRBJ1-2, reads NAGVMQNPRHLVRRRGQEARLRCSPMKGHSHVYWYRQLPEEGLKFMVYLQKENIIDESGMPKERFSAEFPKEGPSILRIQQVVRGDSAAYFCASSPKTGGVGYTFGSGTRLTVV.